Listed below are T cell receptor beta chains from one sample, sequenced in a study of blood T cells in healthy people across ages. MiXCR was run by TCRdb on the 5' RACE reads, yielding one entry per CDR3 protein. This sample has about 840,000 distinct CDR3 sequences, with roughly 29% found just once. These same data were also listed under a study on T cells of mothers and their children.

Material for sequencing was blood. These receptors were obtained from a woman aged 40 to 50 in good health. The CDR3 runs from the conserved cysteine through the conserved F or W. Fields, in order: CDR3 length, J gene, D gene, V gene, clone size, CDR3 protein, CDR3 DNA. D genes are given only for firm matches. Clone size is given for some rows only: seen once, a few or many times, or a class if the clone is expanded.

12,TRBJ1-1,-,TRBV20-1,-,CSARKGDTEAFF,TGCAGTGCTAGAAAAGGGGACACTGAAGCTTTCTTT
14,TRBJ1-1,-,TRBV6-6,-,CASSPDRLSTAAFF,TGTGCCAGCAGCCCAGACAGGCTGAGCACTGCAGCTTTCTTT
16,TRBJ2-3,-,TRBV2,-,CASEGDFTRGTDTLYF,TGTGCCAGCGAGGGGGACTTTACTCGGGGCACAGATACGCTGTATTTT
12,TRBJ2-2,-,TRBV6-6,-,CASLANTGELFF,TGTGCCAGCTTGGCGAACACCGGGGAGCTGTTTTTT
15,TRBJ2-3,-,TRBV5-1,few,CASSFETIEAPTQYF,TGCGCCAGCAGCTTCGAGACTATCGAGGCCCCTACGCAGTATTTT
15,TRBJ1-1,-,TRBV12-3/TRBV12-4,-,CASSPRGRQNTEAFF,TGTGCCAGCAGTCCCCGGGGGAGGCAGAACACTGAAGCTTTCTTT
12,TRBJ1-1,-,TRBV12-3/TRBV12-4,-,CASSPSVAEAFF,TGTGCCAGCAGCCCCAGCGTAGCAGAAGCTTTCTTT
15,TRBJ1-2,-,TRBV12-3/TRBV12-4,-,CASSLEPARALGYTF,TGTGCCAGCAGTCTGGAGCCAGCAAGAGCCCTGGGCTACACCTTC
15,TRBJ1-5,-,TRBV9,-,CASSGGRNSNQPQHF,TGTGCCAGCAGCGGAGGGAGAAATAGCAATCAGCCCCAGCATTTT
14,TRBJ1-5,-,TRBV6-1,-,CASSEVLGNQPQHF,TGTGCCAGCAGTGAGGTTTTGGGCAATCAGCCCCAGCATTTT
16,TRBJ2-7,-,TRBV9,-,CASSVSPGLEGAEQYF,TGTGCCAGCAGCGTATCGCCGGGACTAGAGGGGGCCGAGCAGTACTTC
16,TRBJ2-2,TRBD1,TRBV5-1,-,CASSPPTGASTGELFF,TGCGCCAGCAGCCCCCCTACAGGGGCGTCCACCGGGGAGCTGTTTTTT
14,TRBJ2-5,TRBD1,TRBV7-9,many,CASSAGTGQETQYF,TGTGCCAGCAGCGCCGGGACAGGTCAAGAGACCCAGTACTTC
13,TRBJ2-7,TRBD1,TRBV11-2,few,CASIATGVDEQYF,TGTGCCAGCATCGCGACAGGGGTTGACGAGCAGTACTTC
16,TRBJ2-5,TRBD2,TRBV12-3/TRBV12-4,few,CASSLEALAGRETQYF,TGTGCCAGCAGTTTAGAGGCTCTAGCGGGGCGGGAGACCCAGTACTTC
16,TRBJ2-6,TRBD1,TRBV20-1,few,CSAKGQGRTGANVLTF,TGCAGTGCTAAGGGACAGGGAAGAACTGGGGCCAACGTCCTGACTTTC
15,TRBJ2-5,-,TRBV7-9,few,CASSPDGTVQETQYF,TGTGCCAGCAGCCCCGACGGGACGGTTCAAGAGACCCAGTACTTC
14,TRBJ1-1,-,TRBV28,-,CASSLSPPLAEAFF,TGTGCCAGCAGTTTATCCCCCCCGCTCGCTGAAGCTTTCTTT
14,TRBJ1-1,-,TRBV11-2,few,CASSITGANTEAFF,TGTGCCAGCAGCATAACCGGGGCGAACACTGAAGCTTTCTTT
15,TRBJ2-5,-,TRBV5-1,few,CASSLVTGRGETQYF,TGCGCCAGCAGCTTGGTGACAGGCCGGGGGGAGACCCAGTACTTC
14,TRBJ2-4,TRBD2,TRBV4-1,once,CASSQGGTKNIQYF,TGCGCCAGCAGCCAGGGAGGGACCAAAAACATTCAGTACTTC
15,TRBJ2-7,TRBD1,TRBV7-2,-,CASSIGTGTPYEQYF,TGTGCCAGCAGCATTGGGACAGGGACCCCCTACGAGCAGTACTTC
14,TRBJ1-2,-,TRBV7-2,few,CAEAGADTNYGYTF,TGTGCCGAAGCCGGGGCAGATACTAACTATGGCTACACCTTC
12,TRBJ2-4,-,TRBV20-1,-,CRVSRGGDIQYF,TGCAGGGTTTCAAGAGGGGGAGACATTCAGTACTTC
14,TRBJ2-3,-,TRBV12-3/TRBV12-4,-,CASSLRSSADTQYF,TGTGCCAGCAGTTTGCGCTCTAGCGCAGATACGCAGTATTTT
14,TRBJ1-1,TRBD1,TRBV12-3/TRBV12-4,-,CASSPRTGWTEAFF,TGTGCCAGCAGTCCCCGGACAGGGTGGACTGAAGCTTTCTTT
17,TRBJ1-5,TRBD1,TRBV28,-,CASSSGTGRASNQPQHF,TGTGCCAGCAGCTCCGGGACAGGACGGGCGAGCAATCAGCCCCAGCATTTT
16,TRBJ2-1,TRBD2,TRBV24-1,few,CATSDDLAGSYNEQFF,TGTGCCACCAGTGATGATCTAGCGGGCTCCTACAATGAGCAGTTCTTC